This T cell receptor beta chain emerged from a study of identical twins. The study, taken as a whole, reports: There were fewer insertions in abundant cord blood beta clonotypes, but memory repertoires showed no such pattern.

TCRdb used MiXCR to reprocess the 5' RACE reads, holding one entry per CDR3 protein. In the table there are roughly 260,000 distinct CDR3 sequences, over 11% of which are singletons. As for this clonotype: The antigen remains undetermined.

This CDR3 has 16 residues. The germline gives CDR1 SGHNT, CDR2 YYREEE (reference sequence). V lost 0 bases, J lost 0 bases, and 4 bases stayed unmatched. The V call is TRBV5-4, the J call TRBJ2-3; 7 bases are shared with TRBD2. This sequence was found in a woman under 30 in good health. The sequencing input was memory (CD45RO+) T cells sorted from blood. The CDR3 DNA is TGTGCCAGCAGCTTGGAGGCTAGCGGAAGCACAGATACGCAGTATTTT. Amino acids: CASSLEASGSTDTQYF.